This passage covers 24 T cell receptor beta chains from one sample sequenced in a study of technical replicates of blood from several donors. The repertoire was sequenced with immunoSEQ multiplex PCR; TCRdb's copy has only in-frame clones and lacks some. The sample carries some 50,000 clones, 94% recorded once. The sample taken for sequencing was T cells isolated from PBMCs. The receptors stem from a human donor in good health.

The gene calls are TRBV20-1 and TRBJ1-1; D is unresolved. The CDR3 totals 11 residues. V was trimmed by 5 bases and J by 8 bases, leaving 12 bases between them. From germline, CDR1 is DFQATT and CDR2 SNEGSKA (reference sequence). The CDR3 loop is CSAPQVREAFF. In DNA form, the CDR3 reads TGCAGTGCTCCCCAGGTACGCGAAGCTTTCTTT.

The gene calls are TRBV11-2 and TRBJ2-1; 10 bases align to TRBD2. J gave up 8 bases and V 4 bases, and 11 bases lay outside the gene matches. Germline CDR1 is SGHAT and CDR2 is FQNNGV. The CDR3 is made up of 16 amino acids. For the CDR3, the DNA is TGTGCCAGCAGCTCTCCGACTAGCGGGCCCCGGCATGAGCAGTTCTTC. It specifies CASSSPTSGPRHEQFF.

The rearrangement uses TRBV7-6 and TRBJ2-3; perhaps TRBD2 as D (6 bases). The V end lost 4 bases, the J end lost 0 bases, and 11 bases lay between the germline ends. Germline V gene data show CDR1 as SGHVS and CDR2 as FNYEAQ. This CDR3 contains 15 residues. The DNA of the CDR3 is TGTGCCAGCAGCTACGGGACTCATAGCACAGATACGCAGTATTTT. Translated, it gives CASSYGTHSTDTQYF.

The rearrangement uses TRBV15 and TRBJ1-1, with D unresolved. This CDR3 comprises 13 residues. Trimming removed 5 bases at V and 10 bases at J, with 17 bases between. CDR1 and CDR2 from the germline V gene are LNHNV and YYDKDF (reference sequence). CDR3 sequence (DNA): TGTGCCACCAGCGGCAGCGTCGGTGTAGGAGCTTTCTTT. Its translation: CATSGSVGVGAFF.

The chain has TRBV28 and TRBJ2-7; 7 bases agree with TRBD2. V lost 3 bases and J lost 4; bases outside the gene matches: 9. The CDR3 is made up of 15 amino acids. Looked up from germline, CDR1 is MDHEN and CDR2 is SYDVKM. CDR3 residues: CASSLGGRVIYEQYF. The CDR3 DNA follows: TGTGCCAGCAGTTTGGGCGGGAGAGTGATATACGAGCAGTACTTC.

The chain has TRBV10-1 and TRBJ1-2; 8 nucleotides agree with TRBD1. Looked up from germline, CDR1 is WNHNN and CDR2 is SYGVQD (reference sequence). The CDR3 sequence is 15 residues long. The trim removed 3 bases at V and 6 bases at J, leaving 9 bases unmatched. The CDR3 region is CASSEHDRGPDGYTF. The DNA of the CDR3 is TGCGCCAGCAGTGAACACGACAGGGGCCCGGATGGCTACACCTTC.

The chain has TRBV13 and TRBJ2-7, with TRBD1 identical over 7 bases. The V and J ends lost 5 bases and 3 bases, in that order; junction bases with no gene match: 7. CDR3 length: 14 residues. CDR1 is PRHDT and CDR2 is FYEKMQ in the germline V gene (reference sequence). The CDR3: CASSPPDRIYEQYF. The CDR3 nucleotides are TGTGCCAGCAGCCCCCCGGACAGGATCTACGAGCAGTACTTC.

This rearrangement joins TRBV15 to TRBJ2-1; D is possibly TRBD2 (6 bases). Trimming stripped 5 bases from V and 7 bases from J, with 21 bases between. The CDR3 covers 16 residues. In germline, CDR1 is LNHNV, CDR2 YYDKDF (reference sequence). Written as DNA, the CDR3 is TGTGCCACCAGCTTATGGAGGGAAGCTTTAAGGAATGAGCAGTTCTTC. Encoded protein: CATSLWREALRNEQFF.

Regarding this clone: The junction does not match germline at one end; this may be a read error. V is TRBV11-1 and J is TRBJ2-7; D unresolved. The CDR3 is 12 residues long. Germline V gene sequence: CDR1 SGHAT, CDR2 FQDESV (reference sequence). CDR3 residues: CASSLVVEYGDF. Written as DNA, the CDR3 is TGTGCCAGCAGCTTAGTAGTCGAATACGGTGACTTC. The whole variable domain, filled in from reference TRBV11-1 and TRBJ2-7, reads EAEVAQSPRYKITEKSQAVAFWCDPISGHATLYWYRQILGQGPELLVQFQDESVVDDSQLPKDRFSAERLKGVDSTLKIQPAELGDSAMYLCASSLVVEYGDFGPGTRLTVT.

The chain is built from TRBV10-3 and TRBJ2-7; D might be TRBD1 (5 bases). Trimming took off 10 bases at V and 7 bases at J, with 20 bases between the two ends. The CDR3 length is 13 residues. In germline, CDR1 is ENHRY, CDR2 SYGVKD. CDR3 loop: CATRSQVPGEQYF. In DNA form, the CDR3 reads TGTGCCACCCGCTCACAGGTCCCTGGGGAGCAGTACTTC.

This chain uses TRBV9 with TRBJ1-1; TRBD1 agrees at 11 bases. There are 14 residues in the CDR3. V trimming: 3 bases; J trimming: 6 bases; junction bases outside the gene matches: 4. The germline CDR1 and CDR2 sequences are SGDLS and YYNGEE. The CDR3 DNA follows: TGTGCCAGCAGCGCTGGGACAGGGGGGTCTGAAGCTTTCTTT. Translated, it gives CASSAGTGGSEAFF.

The V and J genes are TRBV18 and TRBJ1-1; the D is unclear. The CDR3 loop spans 13 amino acids. Germline-derived CDR1 and CDR2 are KGHSH and LQKENI. Trimming stripped 4 bases from V and 5 bases from J, with 11 bases between. This chain's CDR3 is CASSLDGETEAFF. The CDR3 DNA reads TGTGCCAGCTCACTAGATGGAGAGACTGAAGCTTTCTTT.

V usage is TRBV5-4 and J usage is TRBJ1-2; TRBD1 aligns across 7 bases. The V gene end was trimmed by 7 bases and the J gene end by 8 bases; junction bases not matched to a gene: 8. In germline, CDR1 is SGHNT, CDR2 YYREEE (reference sequence). The CDR3 length is 12 residues. CDR3 sequence (DNA): TGTGCCAGCGGCAAGGGGGCGGAAGGCTACACCTTC. The encoded protein is CASGKGAEGYTF.

V is TRBV29-1 and J is TRBJ2-7; 10 bases are a match to TRBD2. Germline V gene sequence: CDR1 SQVTM, CDR2 ANQGSEA. J lost 1 base, V lost 7 bases, and 4 bases had no gene match. The CDR3 is made up of 13 amino acids. The CDR3 here is CSASSGSSYEQYF. The CDR3, as DNA: TGCAGCGCTTCTAGCGGGAGTTCCTACGAGCAGTACTTC.

The V call is TRBV28, the J call TRBJ1-4; D uncertain. This CDR3 spans 17 amino acids. V was cut by 6 bases and J by 3 bases, with 20 bases left in between. Germline lookup yields CDR1 MDHEN and CDR2 SYDVKM. In DNA form, the CDR3 reads TGTGCCAGCAGCCCTCCGCGAGGGCAGGCGGCTAATGAAAAACTGTTTTTT. This sequence encodes CASSPPRGQAANEKLFF.

This chain joins TRBV18 and TRBJ1-4; 12 positions match TRBD1. J gave up 8 bases and V 3 bases, and 4 bases lay outside the gene matches. This CDR3 spans 15 amino acids. Germline CDR1 reads KGHSH; CDR2 reads LQKENI. This CDR3 is CASSPPGTGGEKLFF. CDR3 sequence (DNA): TGTGCCAGCTCACCCCCCGGGACAGGGGGCGAAAAACTGTTTTTT.

The J gene is TRBJ1-5, the V gene TRBV10-2; no clear D gene. Trimming cost V 4 bases and J 7 bases, with 14 bases left between them. This CDR3 spans 14 amino acids. CDR1 and CDR2 from the germline V gene are WSHSY and SAAADI. The CDR3 loop reads CASSGAPSPQPQHF. The CDR3 nucleotides read TGCGCCAGCAGTGGGGCCCCGTCCCCCCAGCCCCAGCATTTT.

The chain employs TRBV5-6 and TRBJ1-2; D possibly corresponds to TRBD1 (6 bases). Germline lookup yields CDR1 SGHDT and CDR2 YYEEEE. V was shortened by 9 bases and J by 7 bases, with 16 bases between the two germline ends. This CDR3 is built from 12 residues. The CDR3 sequence: CATRGTGPGYTF. CDR3 coding DNA: TGTGCCACCCGAGGTACAGGGCCTGGCTACACCTTC.

The CDR3 region is CASSPAADYNEQFF. In DNA form, the CDR3 reads TGTGCCAGCAGCCCCGCGGCAGACTACAATGAGCAGTTCTTC. This chain joins TRBV5-4 and TRBJ2-1; no firm D call. The CDR3 sequence is 14 residues long. V was trimmed by 4 bases and J by 3 bases, leaving 11 bases between them. Germline V gene data show CDR1 as SGHNT and CDR2 as YYREEE (reference sequence).

This clone was seen a few times. The chain links TRBV5-4 to TRBJ1-1, with D possibly being TRBD1 (6 bases). The CDR3 extends over 12 amino acids. CDR1 and CDR2 (germline): SGHNT, YYREEE (reference sequence). V was pared by 7 bases and J by 5 bases, with 12 bases between. The CDR3 DNA follows: TGTGCCAGCCGGGACACGTTGACTGAAGCTTTCTTT. Amino acids: CASRDTLTEAFF.

The chain uses TRBV11-1 and TRBJ2-1, with 8 bases matching TRBD1. J was trimmed by 5 bases and V by 1 base; bases with no gene match: 7. In germline, CDR1 is SGHAT, CDR2 FQDESV (reference sequence). The length of the CDR3 is 16 residues. CDR3 amino acids: CASSLGTGGNNNEQFF. The CDR3 DNA sequence: TGTGCCAGCAGCTTAGGTACAGGGGGTAACAACAATGAGCAGTTCTTC.

The V and J genes are TRBV5-1 and TRBJ1-6, with D perhaps TRBD1 (5 bases). Looked up from germline, CDR1 is SGHRS and CDR2 is YFSETQ. Trimming took off 0 bases at V and 5 bases at J, with 9 bases between the two ends. CDR3 length: 15 residues. For the CDR3, the DNA is TGCGCCAGCAGCTTGGGACAGCCGGATAATTCACCCCTCCACTTT. It specifies CASSLGQPDNSPLHF.

CDR3 sequence: CASSGWGGGTSETQYF. In nucleotides, the CDR3 is TGTGCCAGCAGCGGATGGGGCGGGGGCACCTCAGAGACCCAGTACTTC. The chain is built from TRBV9 and TRBJ2-5; D possibly corresponds to TRBD2 (7 bases). CDR1 is SGDLS, CDR2 YYNGEE, per germline. The CDR3 totals 16 residues. V was cut by 3 bases and J by 4 bases, with 19 bases left in between. The variable domain in full, completed from reference TRBV9 and TRBJ2-5, reads DSGVTQTPKHLITATGQRVTLRCSPRSGDLSVYWYQQSLDQGLQFLIQYYNGEERAKGNILERFSAQQFPDLHSELNLSSLELGDSALYFCASSGWGGGTSETQYFGPGTRLLVL.

This clone was counted a single time. The CDR3 DNA follows: TGTGCCAGCAGCTCAGGGGCGGTCGCTGAAGCTTTCTTT. Protein sequence: CASSSGAVAEAFF. The chain uses TRBV11-3 and TRBJ1-1, with D tentatively TRBD1 (6 bases). V was shortened by 4 bases and J by 6 bases, with 12 bases between the two germline ends. The CDR3 is 13 amino acids. Germline lookup yields CDR1 SGHNT and CDR2 YENEEA. The full variable domain, rest sourced from reference TRBV11-3 and TRBJ1-1, is EAGVVQSPRYKIIEKKQPVAFWCNPISGHNTLYWYLQNLGQGPELLIRYENEEAVDDSQLPKDRFSAERLKGVDSTLKIQPAELGDSAVYLCASSSGAVAEAFFGQGTRLTVV.